A single sample is the source of the 20 T cell receptor beta chains below, sequenced in a study of tumor-infiltrating lymphocytes in localized non-small cell lung cancer listed by TCRdb under 2021. To prepare the library, the immunoSEQ multiplex PCR assay was applied. Not all clones reach the TCRdb copy of this immuneACCESS table, which keeps in-frame sequences only. Checked studies attribute under half of the gap to unresolved V genes and leave the rest unexplained. The sample data list roughly 12,000 clones, and around 76% of these were observed just once. The leading ten clones occupy less than 20% of the sample. The sequenced material came from uninvolved lung tissue not adjacent to the tumor. Receptors originate from a human donor with non-small cell lung cancer.

The gene calls are TRBV4-1 and TRBJ1-2, with TRBD1 as a possible D gene (5 bases). The CDR3 sequence is 18 residues long. Germline CDR1 is MGHRA and CDR2 is YSYEKL. Trimming shortened V by 5 bases and J by 1 base, and 23 bases separated the two germline ends. CDR3 in DNA: TGCGCCAGCAGCTCGACACCGGGACGGAATGATATTAACTATGGCTACACCTTC. It is translated as CASSSTPGRNDINYGYTF.

The genes are TRBV6-1 and TRBJ1-2; TRBD1 matches at 9 bases. Trimming cost V 6 bases and J 5 bases; bases outside gene matches: 4. The CDR3 has 13 residues. Looked up from germline, CDR1 is MNHNS and CDR2 is SASEGT. The CDR3 DNA reads TGTGCCAGCAGCGTGGGGACAGGGTATGGCTACACCTTC. Protein: CASSVGTGYGYTF.

This clone was seen once. The chain combines TRBV7-2 with TRBJ2-7, with TRBD2 identical over 9 bases. Looked up from germline, CDR1 is SGHTA and CDR2 is FQGNSA. Germline trimming cut 3 bases from V and 2 bases from J; bases unmatched to any gene: 5. The CDR3 covers 15 residues. The CDR3 DNA reads as TGTGCCAGCAGCTTGGTTAGCGGGAGTACCTACGAGCAGTACTTC. It encodes CASSLVSGSTYEQYF.

V and J are TRBV6-1 and TRBJ1-6; 10 positions match TRBD1. Germline CDR1 MNHNS, CDR2 SASEGT. This CDR3 is built from 14 residues. V gave up 5 bases and J gave up 9 bases; unmatched junction bases: 4. Written as DNA, the CDR3 is TGTGCCAGCAGTAGTGACAGGGGGCTTTCACCCCTCCACTTT. It encodes CASSSDRGLSPLHF.

The genes are TRBV6-5 and TRBJ2-3, with D perhaps matching TRBD2 (6 bases). Germline V gives CDR1 MNHEY, CDR2 SVGAGI. The CDR3 is made up of 14 amino acids. The germline V and J ends were trimmed by 6 bases and 2 bases, with 12 bases remaining between them. CDR3 DNA: TGTGCCAGCAGCCAGACTAGATACACAGATACGCAGTATTTT. It specifies CASSQTRYTDTQYF.

The chain joins TRBV6-4 to TRBJ2-2; tentative D call: TRBD1 (5 bases). This CDR3 is 16 amino acids long. V gave up 7 bases and J gave up 0 bases, with 15 bases separating them. CDR1 and CDR2 (germline): MRHNA, SNTAGT. The CDR3 loop is CASIKHHRTNTGELFF. CDR3 in DNA: TGTGCCAGCATTAAACATCACAGGACGAACACCGGGGAGCTGTTTTTT.

V gene TRBV5-1 combines with J gene TRBJ1-1; TRBD1 aligns across 8 bases. The V segment lost 0 bases and the J segment 5 bases; nucleotides outside the gene matches: 3. The CDR3 spans 14 residues. Germline V lookup: CDR1 SGHRS, CDR2 YFSETQ. CDR3 sequence (DNA): TGCGCCAGCAGCTTGGGACAGGGGAGGACTGAAGCTTTCTTT. It codes for CASSLGQGRTEAFF.

This chain joins TRBV6-6 and TRBJ1-1; D remains ambiguous. The CDR3 loop spans 15 amino acids. Per germline, CDR1 MNHNY and CDR2 SVGAGI (reference sequence). The V and J ends lost 0 bases and 2 bases respectively, with 10 bases between them. The CDR3 sequence is CASSYSVLDNTEAFF. The CDR3 nucleotides read TGTGCCAGCAGTTACTCTGTGCTGGATAACACTGAAGCTTTCTTT.

On this clone itself: One end of the junction varies from germline; a read error may be responsible. The rearrangement uses TRBV20-1 and TRBJ1-1; the D gene is possibly TRBD1 (5 bases). The germline CDR1 and CDR2 sequences are DFQATT and SNEGSKA (reference sequence). CDR3 length: 11 amino acids. This CDR3 is CSARGGTSIPF. CDR3 sequence (DNA): TGCAGTGCGAGGGGCGGGACCTCAATTCCATTT.

V usage is TRBV6-5 and J usage is TRBJ2-5; 8 bases agree with TRBD2. Trimming at V came to 6 bases and at J to 9 bases, leaving 9 bases not matched to a gene. CDR1 and CDR2 (germline): MNHEY, SVGAGI. This CDR3 has 13 amino acids. In nucleotides, the CDR3 is TGTGCCAGCAGCCCCGGGACTAGTCATGCCCAGTACTTC. Protein product: CASSPGTSHAQYF.

The CDR3 spells CASSALGDTGELFF. DNA of the CDR3: TGTGCCAGCAGTGCCCTAGGGGACACCGGGGAGCTGTTTTTT. The gene calls are TRBV6-1 and TRBJ2-2, with a tentative D call TRBD1 (5 bases). From germline, CDR1 is MNHNS and CDR2 SASEGT. This CDR3 spans 14 amino acids. V lost 4 bases, J lost 3 bases, and 9 bases lay in between.

This chain uses TRBV6-5 with TRBJ1-1; no clear D. V shed 0 bases and J shed 5 bases, with 10 bases lying between them. Germline CDR1 and CDR2: MNHEY and SVGAGI. The CDR3 consists of 14 residues. The CDR3 DNA reads as TGTGCCAGCAGTTACTCGTACTTCAGGACTGAAGCTTTCTTT. It codes for CASSYSYFRTEAFF.

The chain is built from TRBV7-3 and TRBJ2-1, with 7 bases matching TRBD2. The V and J ends lost 5 bases and 1 base, in that order; junction bases with no gene match: 5. This CDR3 contains 15 residues. CDR1 SGHTA and CDR2 FQGTGA come from the germline V gene. The CDR3 loop reads CASSPTGGSYNEQFF. The CDR3 coding sequence is TGTGCCAGCAGCCCGACGGGGGGTTCCTACAATGAGCAGTTCTTC. The full variable domain, completed using reference TRBV7-3 and TRBJ2-1, is GAGVSQTPSNKVTEKGKYVELRCDPISGHTALYWYRQSLGQGPEFLIYFQGTGAADDSGLPNDRFFAVRPEGSVSTLKIQRTERGDSAVYLCASSPTGGSYNEQFFGPGTRLTVL.

This clone was detected a few times. The chain carries TRBV29-1 and TRBJ2-3, with D possibly matching TRBD2 (5 bases). The CDR3 runs 13 residues. Germline V CDR1 and CDR2: SQVTM, ANQGSEA. Trimming shortened V by 3 bases and J by 1 base, and 8 bases separated the two germline ends. CDR3 in amino acids: CSVDHGGTDTQYF. The CDR3 region has the DNA TGCAGCGTTGACCACGGGGGCACAGATACGCAGTATTTT.

The chain is built from TRBV2 and TRBJ1-2; no firm D call. V lost 6 bases to trimming and J lost 4 bases, with 6 bases between them. Germline V gene sequence: CDR1 SNHLY, CDR2 FYNNEI. The CDR3 has 11 amino acids. The CDR3 DNA sequence: TGTGCCAGCAGAAAGACCTATGGCTACACCTTC. Its translation is CASRKTYGYTF.

This clone was seen a few times. This rearrangement joins TRBV4-2 to TRBJ2-5; 9 bases map to TRBD2. This CDR3 region has 15 residues. CDR1 is LGHNA, CDR2 YNFKEQ, per germline. J was trimmed by 2 bases and V by 1 base; bases with no gene match: 2. The CDR3 DNA follows: TGTGCCAGCAGCCAAGGGACTAGCGAACAAGAGACCCAGTACTTC. Its protein is CASSQGTSEQETQYF.

This chain connects TRBV28 to TRBJ2-1; the D gene is possibly TRBD1 (5 bases). Germline assignment: CDR1 MDHEN and CDR2 SYDVKM. Trimming pared 7 bases from V and 6 bases from J, leaving 19 bases between. There are 15 residues in the CDR3. CDR3 DNA sequence: TGTGCCAGCACTAACCCCAGGGTTCTCTCCAATGAGCAGTTCTTC. It encodes CASTNPRVLSNEQFF.

This chain uses TRBV7-6 with TRBJ1-2; 7 nucleotides line up with TRBD1. Germline CDR1 SGHVS, CDR2 FNYEAQ. There are 16 residues in the CDR3. V dropped 5 bases and J dropped 4; count of bases not matched to a gene: 13. CDR3 region: CASSPRGTAIPYGYTF. CDR3 sequence (DNA): TGTGCCAGCAGCCCCAGAGGGACAGCCATCCCCTATGGCTACACCTTC.

This clone is medium-sized within its sample. The V and J genes are TRBV7-9 and TRBJ1-6; 8 positions match TRBD1. The V gene's germline CDR1 is SEHNR and CDR2 FQNEAQ (reference sequence). The V segment lost 5 bases and the J segment 8 bases; nucleotides outside the gene matches: 8. This CDR3 spans 15 amino acids. In nucleotides, the CDR3 is TGTGCCAGCAGCCCATGGACAGGGACGTATTCACCCCTCCACTTT. It specifies CASSPWTGTYSPLHF.

This clone turned up a few times. This rearrangement joins TRBV19 to TRBJ1-1, with D possibly being TRBD1 (5 bases). CDR1 is LNHDA, CDR2 SQIVND, per germline (reference sequence). The CDR3 runs 13 residues. Trimming left V 3 bases short and J 6 bases short, with 11 bases between. The CDR3 reads CASSIQGRAEAFF. DNA for the CDR3: TGTGCCAGTAGTATTCAGGGAAGGGCTGAAGCTTTCTTT.